Described below is a single T cell receptor beta chain sequence and its context. For each subset, genomic DNA was distributed in equal portions over several immunoSEQ plates. Using immunoSEQ multiplex PCR, the repertoire was profiled, and TCRdb retains in-frame clones only, with some absent. The sample consists of hundreds of thousands of clones, about four fifths of them appearing once. These data are taken from a study of shared clonotypes between healthy human individuals. Study overall: The donors, a couple of women and a few men, were aged 18 to 49.

Genomic DNA, for the unsorted samples, came from roughly 90 million PBMCs. The CDR3 length is 17 residues. The germline V and J ends were trimmed by 4 bases and 2 bases, with 18 bases remaining between them. Germline CDR1 is MDHEN and CDR2 is SYDVKM. The chain combines TRBV28 with TRBJ1-5; possibly TRBD1 for D (5 bases). The receptor comes from a woman aged 40 to 50 in good health. Some clones in this sample may be carry-over from other donors' samples. Sequences were obtained from PBMCs. CDR3 in DNA: TGTGCCAGCAGTTCCCCCGGGACCCGGGGGGGCAATCAGCCCCAGCATTTT. This codes for CASSSPGTRGGNQPQHF.